This T cell receptor beta chain originates from a study of CD8+ T cells in alopecia areata. cDNA prepared by RNA extraction and subsequent reverse transcription served as the template for sequencing. The assay was immunoSEQ multiplex PCR, and TCRdb's table has in-frame clones only and misses some. The table lists about 150,000 clones, less than 65% of them singletons. Overall study results and limits: Compared with mice, patients displayed less clear TCR sharing, possibly for HLA-related reasons. Clonality exceeded that of normal scalp in lesional scalp, most notably in alopecia totalis/universalis.

As for this clone: Its antigen is as yet unknown.

Sequenced sample: CD8+ T cells sorted from blood. The sequence was obtained from a human donor in good health.

The CDR3 loop reads CASSLWTHYGYTF. CDR3 sequence (DNA): TGTGCCAGCAGCCTATGGACACACTATGGCTACACCTTC. The chain uses TRBV13 and TRBJ1-2; D perhaps matches TRBD1 (5 bases). CDR3 size: 13 residues. Germline values: CDR1 PRHDT, CDR2 FYEKMQ (reference sequence). V lost 5 bases and J lost 3, with 10 bases in between.